The 29 T cell receptor beta chains presented below share a single source sample, sequenced in a study of cytomegalovirus exposure and HLA in healthy donors. 60 Vbeta and 13 Jbeta primers were used in PCR. Profiled with immunoSEQ multiplex PCR; TCRdb holds only in-frame clones, not every one. With approximately 120,000 clones in the sample, the ten largest clones hold roughly 2%. Sequenced sample: PBMCs. These receptors all come from a woman aged 55-69 years in good health and CMV-seronegative.

V gene TRBV27 combines with J gene TRBJ2-2; perhaps TRBD1 as D (6 bases). CDR3 size: 15 residues. Trimming took off 5 bases at V and 4 bases at J, with 14 bases between the two ends. Per germline, CDR1 MNHEY and CDR2 SMNVEV (reference sequence). The CDR3 bases are TGTGCCAGCAGTCAACAGGGCCCCGGCACCGGGGAGCTGTTTTTT. This gives the protein CASSQQGPGTGELFF.

The rearrangement uses TRBV18 and TRBJ2-3; TRBD2 matches 7 bases. The CDR3 is made up of 14 amino acids. Germline values: CDR1 KGHSH, CDR2 LQKENI. V shed 3 bases, J shed 8 bases, and the junction held 8 bases outside the gene matches. CDR3 DNA sequence: TGTGCCAGCTCACCCGAGACGGGAGGCCTTACGCAGTATTTT. Its protein product is CASSPETGGLTQYF.

This chain joins TRBV5-1 and TRBJ2-3, with 7 bases lining up with TRBD2. The J segment lost 5 bases and the V segment lost 4 bases, leaving 13 bases of the junction unmatched. The CDR3 is 16 amino acids. Germline loops: CDR1 SGHRS, CDR2 YFSETQ. In DNA form, the CDR3 reads TGCGCCAGCAGCGGTTCCCGCGGGAGCACCGTAGATACGCAGTATTTT. Protein sequence: CASSGSRGSTVDTQYF.

The rearrangement uses TRBV9 and TRBJ2-1; 10 nucleotides align to TRBD2. This CDR3 comprises 15 residues. The ends lost 3 bases at V and 7 bases at J; junction bases unmatched: 7. Germline loops: CDR1 SGDLS, CDR2 YYNGEE. The CDR3 region has the DNA TGTGCCAGCAGCGCGAGCGGGGGGGCTCGGAATGAGCAGTTCTTC. The encoded protein is CASSASGGARNEQFF.

The chain combines TRBV30 with TRBJ2-5; 9 bases are shared with TRBD2. The CDR3 is 15 amino acids. Per germline, CDR1 GTSNPN and CDR2 SVGIG (reference sequence). V shed 3 bases, J shed 4 bases, and the junction held 9 bases outside the gene matches. The CDR3 nucleotides read TGTGCCTGGAGGCGGGGGGGAGTATATTCAGAGACCCAGTACTTC. Translated, it gives CAWRRGGVYSETQYF.

This chain uses TRBV5-4 with TRBJ2-7, with a possible D match to TRBD2 (7 bases). Per the germline V gene, CDR1 is SGHNT and CDR2 is YYREEE (reference sequence). The germline V and J ends were trimmed by 4 bases and 7 bases, with 18 bases remaining between them. The CDR3 runs 14 residues. CDR3 coding DNA: TGTGCCAGCAGCACCGAGGGGGGGGCGGGGGAGCAGTACTTC. It codes for CASSTEGGAGEQYF.

The chain combines TRBV10-3 with TRBJ2-1, with 12 bases that match TRBD2. J was trimmed by 4 bases and V by 6 bases; bases with no gene match: 4. Germline-derived CDR1 and CDR2 are ENHRY and SYGVKD. The CDR3 spans 15 residues. CDR3 residues: CAISSGTSGYNEQFF. In DNA form, the CDR3 reads TGTGCCATCAGCTCCGGGACTAGCGGGTACAATGAGCAGTTCTTC.

Here the CDR3 reads CATAAVGETQYF. In DNA, the CDR3 is TGTGCCACTGCGGCAGTGGGAGAGACCCAGTACTTC. The chain combines TRBV2 with TRBJ2-5; D unclear. The CDR3 totals 12 residues. Looked up from germline, CDR1 is SNHLY and CDR2 is FYNNEI. Deletions cut 10 bases from V and 4 bases from J, with 13 bases between.

The V and J genes are TRBV19 and TRBJ1-2; tentative D call: TRBD1 (6 bases). The CDR3 consists of 15 residues. Trimming pared 4 bases from V and 0 bases from J, leaving 12 bases between. Germline CDR1 LNHDA, CDR2 SQIVND (reference sequence). CDR3 coding DNA: TGTGCCAGTAGTAACCCAGGGGAAGCTAACTATGGCTACACCTTC. Translation: CASSNPGEANYGYTF.

The chain carries TRBV28 and TRBJ2-2; unclear D gene. Germline values: CDR1 MDHEN, CDR2 SYDVKM. The CDR3 totals 14 residues. Trimming took off 3 bases at V and 4 bases at J, with 9 bases between the two ends. Here the CDR3 reads CASSLAGVTGELFF. The CDR3 DNA reads TGTGCCAGCAGTTTGGCAGGTGTCACCGGGGAGCTGTTTTTT.

The chain is built from TRBV25-1 and TRBJ2-7, with unresolved D. CDR1 MGHDK and CDR2 SYGVNS come from the germline V gene. This CDR3 is 13 amino acids long. V was cut by 3 bases and J by 10 bases, with 16 bases left in between. CDR3 residues: CASSDPARVQQYF. In DNA form, the CDR3 reads TGTGCCAGCAGTGATCCCGCCCGGGTCCAACAGTACTTC.

V usage is TRBV2 and J usage is TRBJ2-1; 8 positions match TRBD2. V lost 9 bases, J lost 2 bases, and 6 bases stayed unmatched. The CDR3 is made up of 14 amino acids. In germline, CDR1 is SNHLY, CDR2 FYNNEI. The CDR3 region is CASKAGVPYNEQFF. The CDR3 DNA is TGTGCCAGTAAAGCGGGAGTTCCCTACAATGAGCAGTTCTTC.

V usage is TRBV19 and J usage is TRBJ2-1; 8 nucleotides line up with TRBD2. V was clipped by 4 bases and J by 7 bases; unmatched bases: 12. CDR1 and CDR2 (germline): LNHDA, SQIVND (reference sequence). The CDR3 sequence is 16 residues long. Here the CDR3 reads CASSTTGTRLRNEQFF. In DNA form, the CDR3 reads TGTGCCAGTAGTACAACCGGGACTAGACTTCGGAATGAGCAGTTCTTC.

V gene TRBV19 combines with J gene TRBJ1-1; the D gene is possibly TRBD1 (6 bases). Between the trimmed V and J ends, which lost 3 bases and 4 bases, there was a span of 15 bases. CDR1 is LNHDA and CDR2 is SQIVND in the germline V gene (reference sequence). CDR3 size: 15 residues. CDR3 amino acids: CASSIGRGFTTEAFF. In DNA, the CDR3 is TGTGCCAGTAGTATTGGCAGGGGATTCACCACTGAAGCTTTCTTT.

The genes are TRBV2 and TRBJ1-2; 10 bases line up with TRBD1. The J segment lost 4 bases and the V segment lost 6 bases, leaving 8 bases of the junction unmatched. The CDR3 spans 15 residues. CDR1 and CDR2 from the germline V gene are SNHLY and FYNNEI. The CDR3, as DNA: TGTGCCAGCAGGGGGTCCGGGACAGGGGTCTATGGCTACACCTTC. Amino acids: CASRGSGTGVYGYTF.

The J gene is TRBJ2-3, the V gene TRBV11-2; 9 bases match TRBD2. The CDR3 sequence is 15 residues long. Germline V gene data show CDR1 as SGHAT and CDR2 as FQNNGV. Germline trimming cut 5 bases from V and 4 bases from J; bases unmatched to any gene: 7. CDR3 protein: CASSLRAGGPDTQYF. CDR3 DNA: TGTGCCAGCAGCCTTCGGGCGGGGGGGCCAGATACGCAGTATTTT.

The V call is TRBV5-6, the J call TRBJ1-1, with 7 bases that match TRBD1. The CDR3 has 14 residues. Germline CDR1 and CDR2: SGHDT and YYEEEE. V gave up 1 base and J gave up 9 bases; unmatched junction bases: 9. The DNA of the CDR3 is TGTGCCAGCAGCTTGCTTTCACAGGGGTATAAAGCTTTCTTT. This encodes CASSLLSQGYKAFF. The whole variable domain, filled in from reference TRBV5-6 and TRBJ1-1, reads DAGVTQSPTHLIKTRGQQVTLRCSPKSGHDTVSWYQQALGQGPQFIFQYYEEEERQRGNFPDRFSGHQFPNYSSELNVNALLLGDSALYLCASSLLSQGYKAFFGQGTRLTVV.

With respect to this clone: The germline gene is not matched at one end of the junction; a read error may be the cause. The chain uses TRBV7-7 and TRBJ2-2; tentative D call: TRBD1 (5 bases). Per the germline V gene, CDR1 is SSHAT and CDR2 is FNYEAQ (reference sequence). This CDR3 has 15 residues. This CDR3 reads CASSLRVGSDGELFF. The CDR3 DNA sequence: TGTGCTAGCAGCCTCAGGGTGGGCTCAGACGGGGAGCTGTTTTTT.

The V and J genes are TRBV11-2 and TRBJ2-5; TRBD1 is a possible D gene (6 bases). The CDR3 has 15 amino acids. V lost 0 bases to trimming and J lost 5 bases, with 13 bases between them. CDR1 is SGHAT, CDR2 FQNNGV, per germline. DNA of the CDR3: TGTGCCAGCAGCTTAGATCCAGGGGAAGCGGAGACCCAGTACTTC. This encodes CASSLDPGEAETQYF.

The chain is built from TRBV11-2 and TRBJ1-2, with 10 bases that match TRBD1. The CDR3 has 14 amino acids. The germline CDR1 and CDR2 sequences are SGHAT and FQNNGV. The V segment lost 1 base and the J segment 4 bases; nucleotides outside the gene matches: 0. DNA of the CDR3: TGTGCCAGCAGCTTAGGGGACAGGGGCTATGGCTACACCTTC. The encoded protein is CASSLGDRGYGYTF.

This chain connects TRBV7-3 to TRBJ2-2; TRBD1 is a possible D gene (5 bases). The CDR3 runs 17 residues. Trimming took 1 base from V and 3 from J, leaving 15 bases between them. Germline loops: CDR1 SGHTA, CDR2 FQGTGA. The CDR3 DNA reads as TGTGCCAGCAGCTTAAAGGGTGGGGCTTGGGACACCGGGGAGCTGTTTTTT. Its translation: CASSLKGGAWDTGELFF.

V and J are TRBV29-1 and TRBJ2-3, with D uncertain. Per the germline V gene, CDR1 is SQVTM and CDR2 is ANQGSEA. V lost 6 bases and J 1 base, leaving 14 bases between the germline ends. The CDR3 covers 14 residues. CDR3 in amino acids: CSVRAQLGTDTQYF. As DNA, the CDR3 is TGCAGCGTCAGAGCGCAACTTGGCACAGATACGCAGTATTTT.

This chain connects TRBV28 to TRBJ2-7; D is perhaps TRBD2 (6 bases). V lost 1 base and J 6 bases, leaving 13 bases between the germline ends. This CDR3 contains 14 residues. Germline V gives CDR1 MDHEN, CDR2 SYDVKM. CDR3 amino acids: CASSLSLGGREQYF. The CDR3, as DNA: TGTGCCAGCAGTTTATCCCTGGGGGGTCGCGAGCAGTACTTC.

The rearrangement links TRBV6-5 to TRBJ1-6; 7 nucleotides match TRBD1. The CDR3 sequence is 13 residues long. J gave up 10 bases and V 5 bases, and 5 bases lay outside the gene matches. Germline CDR1 reads MNHEY; CDR2 reads SVGAGI. The CDR3 region has the DNA TGTGCCAGCAGTCACAGGGGTGGGTCACCCCTCCACTTT. Its translation is CASSHRGGSPLHF.

This rearrangement joins TRBV10-3 to TRBJ1-5; 7 bases agree with TRBD1. The length of the CDR3 is 15 residues. Germline V gene data show CDR1 as ENHRY and CDR2 as SYGVKD. Trimming took 5 bases from V and 1 from J; bases not matched to a gene: 5. As DNA, the CDR3 is TGTGCCATCAGTATGGACAGGAGGAGCAATCAGCCCCAGCATTTT. Its protein product is CAISMDRRSNQPQHF.

The chain carries TRBV28 and TRBJ2-2; 8 positions agree with TRBD1. With 5 bases clipped from V and 3 bases from J, the junction kept 8 bases outside the gene matches. The CDR3 covers 16 residues. From germline, CDR1 is MDHEN and CDR2 SYDVKM. CDR3: CASSLWTGSYTGELFF. In DNA, the CDR3 is TGTGCCAGCAGTCTCTGGACAGGGTCTTACACCGGGGAGCTGTTTTTT.

The chain links TRBV6-5 to TRBJ2-7; D uncertain. Germline V CDR1 and CDR2: MNHEY, SVGAGI. V was pared by 2 bases and J by 0 bases, with 5 bases between. This CDR3 has 13 amino acids. CDR3 protein: CASSYQDSYEQYF. The DNA of the CDR3 is TGTGCCAGCAGTTACCAGGACTCCTACGAGCAGTACTTC.

The gene calls are TRBV2 and TRBJ1-4, with unresolved D. The CDR3 is 13 residues long. The germline V gene encodes CDR1 SNHLY and CDR2 FYNNEI. The germline V and J ends were trimmed by 6 bases and 5 bases, with 10 bases remaining between them. CDR3 amino acids: CASRERENEKLFF. The CDR3 DNA is TGTGCCAGCAGGGAAAGAGAGAATGAAAAACTGTTTTTT.

This rearrangement joins TRBV10-3 to TRBJ2-3; D might be TRBD2 (5 bases). Germline V gene lookup returns CDR1 ENHRY and CDR2 SYGVKD. Trimming pared 3 bases from V and 3 bases from J, leaving 19 bases between. The CDR3 runs to 17 residues. DNA for the CDR3: TGTGCCATCAGTGATCCGGGGAGCGGCAGACGTACAGATACGCAGTATTTT. Translating it yields CAISDPGSGRRTDTQYF.